The rows below give T cell receptor beta chains drawn from one sample of a study of identical twins. TCRdb re-called the 5' RACE reads through MiXCR, storing one row per CDR3 protein. In the table there are hundreds of thousands of distinct CDR3 sequences, more than 9% of which are singletons. The same sample was also studied in work on yellow fever vaccine responses in identical twins.

Sequencing was done on a sample of PBMCs. These receptors all come from a woman younger than 30 in good health. Both conserved end residues are part of each CDR3. The order of the fields is J gene, V gene, clone size, D gene, CDR3 protein, CDR3 DNA. A D gene is named only where the DNA matches it firmly. Where a row states a size, it is once, few, many or the class of an expanded clone; other rows omit it.

J gene: TRBJ1-2
V gene: TRBV29-1
clone size: few
D gene: NA
CDR3 protein: CSANGDSFYGYTF
CDR3 DNA: TGCAGCGCGAATGGCGACAGCTTCTATGGCTACACCTTC

J gene: TRBJ2-3
V gene: TRBV12-3/TRBV12-4
clone size: few
D gene: TRBD2
CDR3 protein: CASRRRLAASTDTQYF
CDR3 DNA: TGTGCCAGCAGGCGTCGACTAGCGGCTAGCACAGATACGCAGTATTTT

J gene: TRBJ2-7
V gene: TRBV9
clone size: few
D gene: TRBD2
CDR3 protein: CASSQLAGASYEQYF
CDR3 DNA: TGTGCCAGCAGCCAACTAGCGGGGGCCTCCTACGAGCAGTACTTC

J gene: TRBJ2-5
V gene: TRBV5-1
clone size: NA
D gene: NA
CDR3 protein: CASRRGGEQETQYF
CDR3 DNA: TGCGCCAGCAGAAGGGGAGGAGAGCAAGAGACCCAGTACTTC

J gene: TRBJ2-1
V gene: TRBV10-1
clone size: few
D gene: TRBD1
CDR3 protein: CASSPGTGKVNEQFF
CDR3 DNA: TGCGCCAGCAGTCCAGGGACAGGGAAGGTCAATGAGCAGTTCTTC

J gene: TRBJ1-4
V gene: TRBV10-3
clone size: few
D gene: NA
CDR3 protein: CAISESGTFNEKLFF
CDR3 DNA: TGTGCCATCAGTGAGTCGGGGACCTTTAATGAAAAACTGTTTTTT

J gene: TRBJ2-5
V gene: TRBV7-9
clone size: NA
D gene: NA
CDR3 protein: CATEVGVGTQYF
CDR3 DNA: TGTGCCACCGAGGTGGGGGTAGGGACCCAGTACTTC

J gene: TRBJ2-3
V gene: TRBV5-1
clone size: few
D gene: TRBD2
CDR3 protein: CASSSGTSGDTDTQYF
CDR3 DNA: TGCGCCAGCAGCTCCGGGACTAGCGGAGACACAGATACGCAGTATTTT

J gene: TRBJ2-7
V gene: TRBV7-9
clone size: few
D gene: NA
CDR3 protein: CASSGHPTYEQYF
CDR3 DNA: TGTGCCAGCAGCGGACACCCTACCTACGAGCAGTACTTC

J gene: TRBJ1-1
V gene: TRBV7-6
clone size: few
D gene: TRBD1
CDR3 protein: CASSLETGFEAFF
CDR3 DNA: TGTGCCAGCAGCTTAGAGACAGGGTTTGAAGCTTTCTTT

J gene: TRBJ2-1
V gene: TRBV4-1
clone size: many
D gene: NA
CDR3 protein: CASSQLLYNEQFF
CDR3 DNA: TGCGCCAGCAGCCAACTCCTCTACAATGAGCAGTTCTTC

J gene: TRBJ2-7
V gene: TRBV29-1
clone size: many
D gene: TRBD2
CDR3 protein: CSVKTSGTRGAEQYF
CDR3 DNA: TGCAGCGTGAAAACTTCCGGGACTAGAGGGGCCGAGCAGTACTTC

J gene: TRBJ2-3
V gene: TRBV3-1
clone size: NA
D gene: NA
CDR3 protein: CASSQDGLGPRDTQYF
CDR3 DNA: TGTGCCAGCAGCCAAGATGGCCTAGGCCCGCGTGATACGCAGTATTTT

J gene: TRBJ2-6
V gene: TRBV20-1
clone size: few
D gene: NA
CDR3 protein: CSAWTRQPASGANVLTF
CDR3 DNA: TGCAGTGCCTGGACGCGACAACCGGCGAGTGGGGCCAACGTCCTGACTTTC

J gene: TRBJ2-1
V gene: TRBV4-1
clone size: few
D gene: TRBD2
CDR3 protein: CASSQKALGGGSSYNEQFF
CDR3 DNA: TGCGCCAGCAGCCAAAAGGCACTGGGCGGGGGAAGCTCCTACAATGAGCAGTTCTTC

J gene: TRBJ2-7
V gene: TRBV24-1
clone size: NA
D gene: TRBD2
CDR3 protein: CATSGQGLAGGGSEQYF
CDR3 DNA: TGTGCCACCAGTGGCCAGGGACTAGCGGGAGGAGGGAGCGAGCAGTACTTC

J gene: TRBJ2-1
V gene: TRBV6-1
clone size: many
D gene: TRBD2
CDR3 protein: CASIPGGGVDNEQFF
CDR3 DNA: TGTGCCAGCATCCCCGGGGGGGGCGTAGACAATGAGCAGTTCTTC

J gene: TRBJ2-3
V gene: TRBV12-3/TRBV12-4
clone size: NA
D gene: NA
CDR3 protein: CASMLSDTQYF
CDR3 DNA: TGTGCCAGCATGCTCTCAGATACGCAGTATTTT

J gene: TRBJ2-2
V gene: TRBV28
clone size: few
D gene: NA
CDR3 protein: CASSFGSGSYTGELFF
CDR3 DNA: TGTGCCAGCAGTTTTGGTTCAGGAAGTTACACCGGGGAGCTGTTTTTT

J gene: TRBJ2-3
V gene: TRBV12-3/TRBV12-4
clone size: few
D gene: TRBD2
CDR3 protein: CASSLGTSGRARGTDTQYF
CDR3 DNA: TGTGCCAGCAGTTTGGGGACTAGCGGGAGGGCCCGTGGCACAGATACGCAGTATTTT

J gene: TRBJ1-2
V gene: TRBV20-1
clone size: NA
D gene: NA
CDR3 protein: CSAKHRGHYGYTF
CDR3 DNA: TGCAGTGCTAAGCACCGGGGCCACTATGGCTACACCTTC

J gene: TRBJ2-2
V gene: TRBV7-8
clone size: few
D gene: TRBD2
CDR3 protein: CASRRRKQTSGSQGGELFF
CDR3 DNA: TGTGCCAGCAGACGGAGAAAACAGACTAGCGGGAGCCAGGGCGGGGAGCTGTTTTTT

J gene: TRBJ2-5
V gene: TRBV5-1
clone size: many
D gene: NA
CDR3 protein: CASSRNQETQYF
CDR3 DNA: TGCGCCAGCAGCCGGAACCAAGAGACCCAGTACTTC

J gene: TRBJ1-1
V gene: TRBV12-3/TRBV12-4
clone size: many
D gene: NA
CDR3 protein: CASSLVKEAFF
CDR3 DNA: TGTGCCAGCAGTTTGGTCAAGGAAGCTTTCTTT

J gene: TRBJ2-3
V gene: TRBV10-2
clone size: few
D gene: NA
CDR3 protein: CASSPLVNTDTQYF
CDR3 DNA: TGCGCCAGCAGCCCACTGGTGAACACAGATACGCAGTATTTT

J gene: TRBJ1-6
V gene: TRBV10-3
clone size: NA
D gene: NA
CDR3 protein: CAISETNSPLHF
CDR3 DNA: TGTGCCATCAGTGAGACCAATTCACCCCTCCACTTT

J gene: TRBJ2-1
V gene: TRBV5-1
clone size: few
D gene: NA
CDR3 protein: CASSSNNYNEQFF
CDR3 DNA: TGCGCCAGCAGCTCGAACAACTACAATGAGCAGTTCTTC

J gene: TRBJ1-1
V gene: TRBV24-1
clone size: NA
D gene: NA
CDR3 protein: CATRRALNTEAFF
CDR3 DNA: TGTGCCACCAGGAGAGCGCTGAACACTGAAGCTTTCTTT

J gene: TRBJ2-1
V gene: TRBV11-2
clone size: many
D gene: TRBD2
CDR3 protein: CASSPRLAGVYNEQFF
CDR3 DNA: TGTGCCAGCAGCCCCCGACTAGCGGGGGTCTACAATGAGCAGTTCTTC

J gene: TRBJ1-5
V gene: TRBV12-3/TRBV12-4
clone size: many
D gene: NA
CDR3 protein: CASSETGPNNQPQHF
CDR3 DNA: TGTGCCAGCAGTGAGACAGGCCCGAACAATCAGCCCCAGCATTTT

J gene: TRBJ2-3
V gene: TRBV7-9
clone size: NA
D gene: TRBD2
CDR3 protein: CASSALAGKSTDTQYF
CDR3 DNA: TGTGCCAGCAGCGCCCTAGCGGGGAAGAGCACAGATACGCAGTATTTT

J gene: TRBJ1-3
V gene: TRBV20-1
clone size: few
D gene: NA
CDR3 protein: CRPEGGGNTIYF
CDR3 DNA: TGCAGACCAGAAGGAGGAGGAAACACCATATATTTT

J gene: TRBJ2-1
V gene: TRBV11-1
clone size: many
D gene: TRBD1
CDR3 protein: CASSLGQGRGEQFF
CDR3 DNA: TGTGCCAGCAGCCTGGGACAGGGGCGTGGTGAGCAGTTCTTC

J gene: TRBJ2-2
V gene: TRBV6-5
clone size: many
D gene: NA
CDR3 protein: CASSFSENTGELFF
CDR3 DNA: TGTGCCAGCAGTTTTAGCGAGAACACCGGGGAGCTGTTTTTT

J gene: TRBJ1-4
V gene: TRBV2
clone size: many
D gene: TRBD1
CDR3 protein: CASSRDSATNEKLFF
CDR3 DNA: TGTGCCAGCAGTAGGGACAGCGCAACTAATGAAAAACTGTTTTTT

J gene: TRBJ2-5
V gene: TRBV29-1
clone size: NA
D gene: NA
CDR3 protein: CSGARETQYF
CDR3 DNA: TGCAGCGGGGCGAGAGAGACCCAGTACTTC

J gene: TRBJ2-1
V gene: TRBV28
clone size: NA
D gene: TRBD2
CDR3 protein: CAASGVSSYNEQFF
CDR3 DNA: TGTGCTGCTAGCGGGGTTAGCTCCTACAATGAGCAGTTCTTC

J gene: TRBJ1-2
V gene: TRBV12-3/TRBV12-4
clone size: many
D gene: NA
CDR3 protein: CASSLHRDYGYTF
CDR3 DNA: TGTGCCAGCAGTCTGCACCGGGACTATGGCTACACCTTC

J gene: TRBJ2-2
V gene: TRBV20-1
clone size: NA
D gene: NA
CDR3 protein: CSARTPANTGELFF
CDR3 DNA: TGCAGTGCTAGGACACCCGCGAACACCGGGGAGCTGTTTTTT

J gene: TRBJ1-6
V gene: TRBV3-1
clone size: NA
D gene: NA
CDR3 protein: CASSEEGRTYNSPLHF
CDR3 DNA: TGTGCCAGCAGCGAAGAGGGCAGAACCTATAATTCACCCCTCCACTTT

J gene: TRBJ2-7
V gene: TRBV10-2
clone size: NA
D gene: NA
CDR3 protein: CASSEYSTPPREQYF
CDR3 DNA: TGCGCCAGCAGTGAGTATAGCACACCCCCCCGGGAGCAGTACTTC

J gene: TRBJ2-2
V gene: TRBV12-3/TRBV12-4
clone size: NA
D gene: NA
CDR3 protein: CASSPWLGGELFF
CDR3 DNA: TGTGCCAGCAGCCCCTGGCTGGGCGGGGAGCTGTTTTTT